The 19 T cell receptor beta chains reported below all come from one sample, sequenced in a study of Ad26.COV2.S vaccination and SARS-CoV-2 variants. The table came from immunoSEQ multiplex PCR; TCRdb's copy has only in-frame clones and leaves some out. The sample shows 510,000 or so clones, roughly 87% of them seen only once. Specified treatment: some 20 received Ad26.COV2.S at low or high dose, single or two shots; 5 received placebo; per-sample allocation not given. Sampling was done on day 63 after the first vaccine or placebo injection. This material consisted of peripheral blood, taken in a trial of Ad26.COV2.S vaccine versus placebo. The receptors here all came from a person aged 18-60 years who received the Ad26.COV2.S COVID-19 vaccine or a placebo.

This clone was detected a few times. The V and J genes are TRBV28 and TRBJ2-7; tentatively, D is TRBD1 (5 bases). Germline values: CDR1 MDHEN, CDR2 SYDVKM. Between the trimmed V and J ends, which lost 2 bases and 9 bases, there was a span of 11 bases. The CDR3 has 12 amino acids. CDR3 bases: TGTGCCAGCAGTTTACCGGGTAGGGGGCAGTACTTC. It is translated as CASSLPGRGQYF.

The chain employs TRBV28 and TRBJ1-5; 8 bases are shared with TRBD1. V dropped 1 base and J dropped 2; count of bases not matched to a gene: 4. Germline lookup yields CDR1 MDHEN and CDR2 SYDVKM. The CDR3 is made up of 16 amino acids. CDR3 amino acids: CASSLFSRGRNQPQHF. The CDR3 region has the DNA TGTGCCAGCAGTTTATTCTCCAGGGGGCGCAATCAGCCCCAGCATTTT.

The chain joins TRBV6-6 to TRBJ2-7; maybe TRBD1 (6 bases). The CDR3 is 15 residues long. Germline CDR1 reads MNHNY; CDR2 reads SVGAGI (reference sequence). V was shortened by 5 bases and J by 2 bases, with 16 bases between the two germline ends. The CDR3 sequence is CASSEGRGITYEQYF. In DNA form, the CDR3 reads TGTGCCAGCAGTGAGGGAAGGGGGATAACCTACGAGCAGTACTTC.

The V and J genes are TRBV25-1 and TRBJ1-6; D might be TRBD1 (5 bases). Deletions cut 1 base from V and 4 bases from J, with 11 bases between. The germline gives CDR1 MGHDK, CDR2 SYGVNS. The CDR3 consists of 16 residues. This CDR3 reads CASSESGRGYNSPLHF. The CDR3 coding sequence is TGTGCCAGCAGTGAATCGGGAAGGGGTTATAATTCACCCCTCCACTTT.

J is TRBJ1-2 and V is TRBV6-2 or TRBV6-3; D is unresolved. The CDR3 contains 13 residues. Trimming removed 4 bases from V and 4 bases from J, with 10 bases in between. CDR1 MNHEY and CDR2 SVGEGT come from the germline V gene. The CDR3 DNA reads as TGTGCCAGCAGTTCCCCCGTTGGCTATGGCTACACCTTC. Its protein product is CASSSPVGYGYTF.

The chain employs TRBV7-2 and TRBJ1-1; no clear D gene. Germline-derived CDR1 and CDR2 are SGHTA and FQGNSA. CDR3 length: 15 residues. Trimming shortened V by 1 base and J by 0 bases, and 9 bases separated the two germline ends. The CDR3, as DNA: TGTGCCAGCAGCTTAGGCATCCGGATGAACACTGAAGCTTTCTTT. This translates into CASSLGIRMNTEAFF.

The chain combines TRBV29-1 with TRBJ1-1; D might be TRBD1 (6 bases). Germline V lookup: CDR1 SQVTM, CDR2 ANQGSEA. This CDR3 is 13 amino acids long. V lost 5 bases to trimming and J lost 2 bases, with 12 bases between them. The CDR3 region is CSVRWGHNTEAFF. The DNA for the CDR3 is TGCAGCGTTCGTTGGGGACATAACACTGAAGCTTTCTTT.

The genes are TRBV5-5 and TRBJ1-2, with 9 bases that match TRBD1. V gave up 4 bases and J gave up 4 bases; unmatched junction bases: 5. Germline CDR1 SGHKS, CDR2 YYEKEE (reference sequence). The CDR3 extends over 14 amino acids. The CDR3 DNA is TGTGCCAGCAGCCTGACAGGGGGAGGCTATGGCTACACCTTC. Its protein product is CASSLTGGGYGYTF.

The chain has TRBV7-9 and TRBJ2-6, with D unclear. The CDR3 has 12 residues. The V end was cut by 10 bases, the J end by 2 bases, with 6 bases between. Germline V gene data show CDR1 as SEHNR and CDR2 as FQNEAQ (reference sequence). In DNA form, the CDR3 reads TGTGCCACCTCAACTGGGGCCAACGTCCTGACTTTC. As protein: CATSTGANVLTF.

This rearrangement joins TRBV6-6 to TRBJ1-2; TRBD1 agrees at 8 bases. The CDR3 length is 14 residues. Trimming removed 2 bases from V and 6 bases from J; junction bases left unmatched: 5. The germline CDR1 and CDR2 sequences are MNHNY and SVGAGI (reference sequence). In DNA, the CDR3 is TGTGCCAGCAGTTACCTGGGACAGGAAGATGGCTACACCTTC. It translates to CASSYLGQEDGYTF.

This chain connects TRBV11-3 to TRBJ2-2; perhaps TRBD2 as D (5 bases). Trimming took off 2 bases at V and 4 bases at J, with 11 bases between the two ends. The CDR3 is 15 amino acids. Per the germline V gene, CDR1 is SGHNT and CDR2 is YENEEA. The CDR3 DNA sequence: TGTGCCAGCAGCTTATCGGTTGAGGGCACCGGGGAGCTGTTTTTT. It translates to CASSLSVEGTGELFF. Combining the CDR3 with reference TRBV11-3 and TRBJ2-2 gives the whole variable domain EAGVVQSPRYKIIEKKQPVAFWCNPISGHNTLYWYLQNLGQGPELLIRYENEEAVDDSQLPKDRFSAERLKGVDSTLKIQPAELGDSAVYLCASSLSVEGTGELFFGEGSRLTVL.

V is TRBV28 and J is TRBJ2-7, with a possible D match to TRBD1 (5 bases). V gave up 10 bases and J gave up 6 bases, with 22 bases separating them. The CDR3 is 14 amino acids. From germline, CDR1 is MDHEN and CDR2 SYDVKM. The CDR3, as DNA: TGTGCCACCTCCCCGCGTGGGGCGCTTAGCGAGCAGTACTTC. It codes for CATSPRGALSEQYF.

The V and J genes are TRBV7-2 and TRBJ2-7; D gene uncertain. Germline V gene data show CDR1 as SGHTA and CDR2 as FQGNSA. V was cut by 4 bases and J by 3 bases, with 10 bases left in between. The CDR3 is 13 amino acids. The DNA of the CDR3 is TGTGCCAGCAGCTCGGAACGACACTACGAGCAGTACTTC. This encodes CASSSERHYEQYF.

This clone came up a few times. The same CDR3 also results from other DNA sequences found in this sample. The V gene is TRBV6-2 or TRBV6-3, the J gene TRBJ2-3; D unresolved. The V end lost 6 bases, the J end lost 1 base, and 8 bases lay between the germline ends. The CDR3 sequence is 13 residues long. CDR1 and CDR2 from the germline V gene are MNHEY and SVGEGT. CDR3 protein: CASSPRGTDTQYF. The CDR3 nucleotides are TGTGCCAGCAGCCCCAGAGGCACAGATACGCAGTATTTT.

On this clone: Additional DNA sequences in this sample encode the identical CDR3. The CDR3 nucleotides read TGTGCCAGCAGCTTGGACCGATCCTACGAGCAGTACTTC. Translated: CASSLDRSYEQYF. The chain joins TRBV5-4 to TRBJ2-7; D is ambiguous. Trimming stripped 0 bases from V and 1 base from J, with 5 bases between. The CDR3 is 13 residues long. Germline CDR1 is SGHNT and CDR2 is YYREEE (reference sequence).

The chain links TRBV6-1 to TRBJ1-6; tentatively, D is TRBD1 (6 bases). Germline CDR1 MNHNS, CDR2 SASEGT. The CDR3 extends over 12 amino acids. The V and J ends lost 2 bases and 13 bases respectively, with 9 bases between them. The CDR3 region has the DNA TGTGCCAGCAGTGAACGGGGGGGCCCCCTCCACTTT. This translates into CASSERGGPLHF.

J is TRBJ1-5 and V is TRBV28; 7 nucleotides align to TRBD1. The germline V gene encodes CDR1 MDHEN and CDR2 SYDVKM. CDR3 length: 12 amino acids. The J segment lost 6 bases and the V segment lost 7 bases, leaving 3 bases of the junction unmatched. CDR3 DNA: TGTGCCAGCAAAACAGGGGTTCAGCCCCAGCATTTT. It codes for CASKTGVQPQHF.

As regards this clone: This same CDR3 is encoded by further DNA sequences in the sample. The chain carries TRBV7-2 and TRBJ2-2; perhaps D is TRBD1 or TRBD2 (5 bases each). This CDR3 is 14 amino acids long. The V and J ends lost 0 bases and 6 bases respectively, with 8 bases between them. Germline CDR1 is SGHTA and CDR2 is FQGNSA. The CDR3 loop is CASSLARGPGELFF. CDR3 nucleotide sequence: TGTGCCAGCAGCTTAGCACGGGGCCCCGGGGAGCTGTTTTTT.

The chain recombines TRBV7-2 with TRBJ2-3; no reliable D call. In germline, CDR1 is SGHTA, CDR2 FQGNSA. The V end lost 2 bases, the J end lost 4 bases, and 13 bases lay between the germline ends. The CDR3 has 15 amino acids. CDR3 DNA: TGTGCCAGCAGCTTAAGTGGAGCTTCTCCAGATACGCAGTATTTT. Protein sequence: CASSLSGASPDTQYF.